The 23 T cell receptor beta chains below all came from one sample that was sequenced in a study of T cell changes during pregnancy in multiple sclerosis. The protocol was immunoSEQ multiplex PCR, while the TCRdb copy is restricted to in-frame clones and leaves out a portion. The profile shows about 28,000 clones, about 90% of them singletons. The specimen comprised peripheral blood, sampled in the first trimester of pregnancy. Every receptor here comes from a female donor in good health, enrolled as a control in a pregnancy study.

The chain is built from TRBV29-1 and TRBJ2-2; 7 positions agree with TRBD1. V lost 4 bases to trimming and J lost 4 bases; unmatched junction nucleotides: 9. Germline V gene lookup returns CDR1 SQVTM and CDR2 ANQGSEA. There are 15 residues in the CDR3. The CDR3 is CSVGGTGEGTGELFF. In DNA form, the CDR3 reads TGCAGCGTTGGGGGAACAGGGGAAGGCACCGGGGAGCTGTTTTTT.

The chain uses TRBV5-1 and TRBJ2-4; D remains unclear. This CDR3 contains 16 residues. Germline CDR1 reads SGHRS; CDR2 reads YFSETQ. Trimming pared 0 bases from V and 0 bases from J, leaving 10 bases between. This chain's CDR3 is CASSLGDKLAKNIQYF. The DNA for the CDR3 is TGCGCCAGCAGCTTGGGAGACAAACTAGCCAAAAACATTCAGTACTTC.

This chain links TRBV30 with TRBJ2-5; perhaps TRBD2 as D (6 bases). This CDR3 contains 11 residues. Germline CDR1 reads GTSNPN; CDR2 reads SVGIG (reference sequence). CDR3: CAGGDQETQYF. The CDR3 DNA is TGTGCGGGGGGAGACCAAGAGACCCAGTACTTC.

The chain employs TRBV28 and TRBJ1-5, with no clear D. The CDR3 consists of 14 residues. Per germline, CDR1 MDHEN and CDR2 SYDVKM. V was shortened by 7 bases and J by 4 bases, with 14 bases between the two germline ends. CDR3 nucleotide sequence: TGTGCCAGCACCTCCCCACAGATGAATCAGCCCCAGCATTTT. Translated, it gives CASTSPQMNQPQHF.

This clone was recorded once. This chain uses TRBV19 with TRBJ1-5; TRBD1 matches 9 bases. The CDR3 is 17 amino acids. Germline V CDR1 and CDR2: LNHDA, SQIVND (reference sequence). The junction had 6 bases not matched to a gene; V was cut back by 3 bases and J by 0 bases. CDR3 sequence reads: CASSILPGQGSNQPQHF. The CDR3 DNA reads TGTGCCAGTAGTATCCTGCCGGGACAGGGTAGCAATCAGCCCCAGCATTTT.

The gene calls are TRBV11-2 and TRBJ1-1; 8 nucleotides match TRBD1. With 5 bases clipped from V and 0 bases from J, the junction kept 5 bases outside the gene matches. The CDR3 length is 15 residues. The germline CDR1 and CDR2 sequences are SGHAT and FQNNGV. The CDR3 here is CASSQMGQVNTEAFF. As DNA, the CDR3 is TGTGCCAGCAGCCAAATGGGACAGGTGAACACTGAAGCTTTCTTT.

The chain combines TRBV20-1 with TRBJ2-1, with D possibly TRBD2 on 5 matching bases. Germline V gives CDR1 DFQATT, CDR2 SNEGSKA (reference sequence). The CDR3 is 10 residues long. Trimming took 7 bases from V and 8 from J, leaving 9 bases between them. The CDR3 protein is CSGSGDEQFF. CDR3 DNA sequence: TGCAGTGGAAGCGGAGATGAGCAGTTCTTC.

The chain carries TRBV5-6 and TRBJ2-7; maybe TRBD2 (7 bases). CDR1 and CDR2 (germline): SGHDT, YYEEEE. V lost 4 bases and J lost 2, with 13 bases in between. The CDR3 runs 14 residues. The CDR3 bases are TGTGCCAGCAGCGCGGGGGCCGGGCCCTACGAGCAGTACTTC. Translation gives CASSAGAGPYEQYF.

J is TRBJ1-2 and V is TRBV30; TRBD1 agrees at 9 bases. CDR1 is GTSNPN, CDR2 SVGIG, per germline (reference sequence). This CDR3 region has 15 residues. V shed 3 bases and J 8 bases; nucleotides not matched to a gene: 13. The CDR3 protein is CAWSSRGTGLIGYTF. CDR3 bases: TGTGCCTGGAGCTCGCGCGGGACAGGGCTAATCGGCTACACCTTC.

This chain links TRBV4-2 with TRBJ2-1, with 9 bases fitting TRBD2. From germline, CDR1 is LGHNA and CDR2 YNFKEQ. V shed 0 bases, J shed 14 bases, and the junction held 14 bases outside the gene matches. The CDR3 loop spans 16 amino acids. CDR3 nucleotides: TGTGCCAGCAGCCAAGATGGGACTAGCCGCGCCGCCGTGAAGTTCTTC. Translating it yields CASSQDGTSRAAVKFF.

This rearrangement joins TRBV5-1 to TRBJ1-2; D ambiguous. This CDR3 is built from 12 residues. The V gene's germline CDR1 is SGHRS and CDR2 YFSETQ. Trimming took off 4 bases at V and 4 bases at J, with 8 bases between the two ends. The CDR3 nucleotides read TGCGCCAGCAGCGAAGACTCCTATGGCTACACCTTC. Protein sequence: CASSEDSYGYTF. The full variable domain, its missing parts supplied by reference TRBV5-1 and TRBJ1-2, is KAGVTQTPRYLIKTRGQQVTLSCSPISGHRSVSWYQQTPGQGLQFLFEYFSETQRNKGNFPGRFSGRQFSNSRSEMNVSTLELGDSALYLCASSEDSYGYTFGSGTRLTVV.

The CDR3, as DNA: TGTGCCCTTACGGCAGGGCAACATGGCTACACCTTC. Translating gives CALTAGQHGYTF. The chain is built from TRBV2 and TRBJ1-2; maybe TRBD1 (5 bases). This CDR3 contains 12 residues. Trimming shortened V by 11 bases and J by 6 bases, and 16 bases separated the two germline ends. CDR1 and CDR2 (germline): SNHLY, FYNNEI. The variable domain in full, completed from reference TRBV2 and TRBJ1-2, reads EPEVTQTPSHQVTQMGQEVILRCVPISNHLYFYWYRQILGQKVEFLVSFYNNEISEKSEIFDDQFSVERPDGSNFTLKIRSTKLEDSAMYFCALTAGQHGYTFGSGTRLTVV.

The sample holds one count of this clone. The gene calls are TRBV2 and TRBJ1-1, with a weak D call TRBD1 (5 bases). From germline, CDR1 is SNHLY and CDR2 FYNNEI. This CDR3 is 15 amino acids long. V was clipped by 4 bases and J by 8 bases, with 20 bases between them. The CDR3 loop reads CASSGDEGAISEAFF. The CDR3 DNA follows: TGTGCCAGCAGTGGAGACGAAGGGGCGATTTCCGAAGCTTTCTTT.

This chain connects TRBV5-1 to TRBJ2-2; 14 positions agree with TRBD2. Germline CDR1 is SGHRS and CDR2 is YFSETQ. V lost 5 bases and J lost 4; bases outside the gene matches: 7. The CDR3 consists of 17 residues. As DNA, the CDR3 is TGCGCCAGCAGGGGACTAGCGGGAGAGGGGATCACCGGGGAGCTGTTTTTT. This gives the protein CASRGLAGEGITGELFF.

The genes are TRBV30 and TRBJ2-5; 10 positions agree with TRBD2. The CDR3 is 17 residues long. CDR1 is GTSNPN, CDR2 SVGIG, per germline (reference sequence). Trimming removed 0 bases from V and 5 bases from J; junction bases left unmatched: 12. CDR3 DNA sequence: TGTGCCTGGAGTGTAAGGAGGACTAGCGGTGGACGTGAGACCCAGTACTTC. It specifies CAWSVRRTSGGRETQYF.

V and J are TRBV10-3 and TRBJ1-2, with D perhaps TRBD1 (5 bases). Trimming shortened V by 3 bases and J by 8 bases, and 13 bases separated the two germline ends. This CDR3 is 13 amino acids long. The germline CDR1 and CDR2 sequences are ENHRY and SYGVKD. CDR3 residues: CAISDNGRDGYTF. The CDR3 DNA follows: TGTGCCATCAGTGATAACGGGAGGGACGGCTACACCTTC.

The V call is TRBV6-1, the J call TRBJ1-6; possibly TRBD1 for D (6 bases). CDR1 is MNHNS, CDR2 SASEGT, per germline. The CDR3 length is 14 residues. V dropped 3 bases and J dropped 7 bases, with 10 bases sitting between them. CDR3 sequence (DNA): TGTGCCAGCAGTGACAGGGGAGAGAATTCACCCCTCCACTTT. The encoded protein is CASSDRGENSPLHF.

The CDR3 nucleotides read TGTGCCTGGAGTTGGGCAGGGCCCACTGAAGCTTTCTTT. Its protein product is CAWSWAGPTEAFF. This chain joins TRBV30 and TRBJ1-1; D perhaps matches TRBD1 (5 bases). V shed 2 bases and J shed 4 bases, with 11 bases lying between them. The CDR3 is 13 amino acids. Germline CDR1 reads GTSNPN; CDR2 reads SVGIG (reference sequence).

This chain uses TRBV28 with TRBJ2-7; TRBD2 might be the D (6 bases). Germline-derived CDR1 and CDR2 are MDHEN and SYDVKM. This CDR3 has 15 amino acids. Trimming took off 10 bases at V and 0 bases at J, with 19 bases between the two ends. The CDR3, as DNA: TGTGCCACCTCGAGTGGGGGACTCCTCTCCTACGAGCAGTACTTC. The encoded protein is CATSSGGLLSYEQYF.

This chain joins TRBV7-6 and TRBJ2-7; TRBD2 is a possible D gene (6 bases). The germline CDR1 and CDR2 sequences are SGHVS and FNYEAQ. The CDR3 is 14 amino acids. V gave up 8 bases and J gave up 2 bases, with 16 bases separating them. The CDR3 DNA is TGTGCCAGCGTCGGGACGGGGGACCCCTACGAGCAGTACTTC. This sequence encodes CASVGTGDPYEQYF.

V gene TRBV19 combines with J gene TRBJ2-7; 7 bases are a match to TRBD2. CDR3 length equals 15 residues. CDR1 is LNHDA and CDR2 is SQIVND in the germline V gene (reference sequence). The J segment lost 6 bases and the V segment lost 0 bases, leaving 8 bases of the junction unmatched. CDR3 coding DNA: TGTGCCAGTAGTATAGACCAGACAACTAGCGCCGAGCAGTACTTC. Protein: CASSIDQTTSAEQYF.

The chain links TRBV14 to TRBJ1-4; 7 positions match TRBD1. Germline CDR1 reads SGHDN; CDR2 reads FVKESK. The CDR3 is 16 amino acids. Germline trimming cut 3 bases from V and 0 bases from J; bases unmatched to any gene: 4. CDR3 nucleotide sequence: TGTGCCAGCAGCCACAACAGGGGTGCAACTAATGAAAAACTGTTTTTT. Protein sequence: CASSHNRGATNEKLFF. The full variable domain, completed using reference TRBV14 and TRBJ1-4, is EAGVTQFPSHSVIEKGQTVTLRCDPISGHDNLYWYRRVMGKEIKFLLHFVKESKQDESGMPNNRFLAERTGGTYSTLKVQPAELEDSGVYFCASSHNRGATNEKLFFGSGTQLSVL.

This chain connects TRBV19 to TRBJ2-7, with TRBD1 matching 8 bases. The CDR3 is made up of 14 amino acids. With 8 bases clipped from V and 1 base from J, the junction kept 7 bases outside the gene matches. Germline V gene data show CDR1 as LNHDA and CDR2 as SQIVND (reference sequence). For the CDR3, the DNA is TGTGCCAGTGGTGGGACAGGACTTTCCTACGAGCAGTACTTC. Encoded protein: CASGGTGLSYEQYF.